The present T cell receptor beta chain was sequenced within a study of T cell repertoires in cytomegalovirus infection (dated by TCRdb to about 2019). A note on the overall study: Recently identified HLA-C-restricted CMV epitopes, whose presentation resists viral immunomodulation, were targeted by peptide stimulations together with well-studied HLA-B-restricted epitopes. Donor HLA type was relevant to the analysis, because carriage of CMV infection together with the matching HLA type was indicated by public TCR beta signatures. Results the study describes overall, beyond this receptor: The ex vivo response was dominated by HLA-C-restricted CMV-specific TCR beta clonotypes, which also provided the single most frequent clonotype in two of eight donors. In both this cohort and an independent cohort of under 450 donors, the cumulative frequency of public TCR beta family members distinguished carriers of CMV infection plus the relevant HLA type.

The treatment or condition label on this specimen signifies: in vitro stimulation with specific CMV peptide epitopes to enrich CMV-specific T cells. For sequencing, an Illumina HiSeq 1500 was employed. TCRdb passed the public sequencing reads through fastp at Q25 and MiXCR, retaining productive beta sequences. Rows with a matching CDR3 protein are joined into one entry that keeps the most common DNA and genes. The sample data list about half a million distinct CDR3 sequences, and around 30% of these were observed just once. Under 20% of the sample rests with the top ten. This clonotype occurred a few times. Its antigen remains undetermined. Per-base qualities were not stored, and no clone one base away is much larger. Trimming leaves V shorter by 4 bases and J shorter by 4 bases, with the junction holding 7 bases beyond the gene matches. The CDR3 runs 15 residues from the cysteine to the phenylalanine. Solely the CDR3 DNA is kept, with 45 bases framed from the first base. The germline V gene gives CDR1 as SGHRS and CDR2 as YFSETQ.

This specimen was cultured PBMCs, taken from culture after CMV antigen stimulation. The receptor comes from a human donor in good health (CMV status not recorded). Some clones in this sample may be carry-over from other donors' samples. The chain is assembled from TRBV5-1 and TRBJ2-2; 7 nucleotides in the junction match TRBD1. The DNA sequence is given as TGCGCCAGCAGCCGGAGACAGGGAATCACCGGGGAGCTGTTTTTT. It translates as CASSRRQGITGELFF.